The T cell receptor (beta chain) under discussion was sequenced for a study of cytomegalovirus exposure and HLA in healthy donors. Study-wide points: Differences between HLA loci emerged in a later analysis of TCR association rates, with DRB1 most and HLA-C fewest.

This PCR relied on a set of 60 Vbeta primers and 13 Jbeta primers. Libraries were prepared by immunoSEQ multiplex PCR; TCRdb keeps only in-frame clonotypes and omits some of them. The data show under 200,000 clones, roughly 80% seen once. Looked up from germline, CDR1 is SGHAT and CDR2 is FQNNGV. V lost 4 bases to trimming and J lost 0 bases, with 12 bases between them. The CDR3 length is 16 residues. A remark on this clone: No antigen is known for it.

J is TRBJ2-2 and V is TRBV11-2, with D possibly being TRBD2 (6 bases). Sequencing was done on a sample of PBMCs. The TCR sequence derives from a man in his forties or fifties in good health and CMV-seronegative. CDR3 residues: CASSSGAGSNTGELFF. The CDR3 DNA is TGTGCCAGCAGCTCCGGGGCGGGGTCGAACACCGGGGAGCTGTTTTTT.